In this sample, the clone carrying this T cell receptor (beta chain) turned up a few times. Its target is unknown. CDR3 length: 17 residues. Trimming took 1 base from V and 4 from J; bases not matched to a gene: 6. The germline gives CDR1 MGHRA, CDR2 YSYEKL. The sample's treatment: oral pan-JAK inhibitor, 5-10 mg twice daily. Starting from PBMCs, sorting isolated CD4+ and CD8+ T cells. Sequencing templates came from extracted RNA that was reverse transcribed into cDNA. Profiling relied on immunoSEQ multiplex PCR, and the TCRdb table lists in-frame clones only, not all of them. This sample has more than 200,000 clones, with roughly two fifths found just once. The data were taken from a study of CD8+ T cells in alopecia areata. Whole-study results and caveats: Persistence during tofacitinib was seen for many expanded lesional clones in scalp and blood.

The chain couples TRBV4-1 to TRBJ2-3; 12 nucleotides agree with TRBD1. The TCR comes from a human donor with alopecia areata. The specimen comprised CD4+ T cells sorted from blood, sampled at approximately week 36, from a patient treated with tofacitinib. The CDR3 DNA reads as TGCGCCAGCAGCCAAGTTCCGGGACAGGGGGCGGCAGATACGCAGTATTTT. Encoded protein: CASSQVPGQGAADTQYF.